This is a list of T cell receptor beta chains from one sample in a study of blood T cell repertoires in COVID-19. Using immunoSEQ multiplex PCR, the repertoire was profiled, and TCRdb retains in-frame clones only, with some absent. The table shows about 98,000 clones, with roughly 82% occurring only once. The specimen was peripheral blood. The origin of the receptors is a man in his 70s with active or convalescent COVID-19. Both conserved end residues are part of each CDR3. D genes are given only for firm matches. Clone sizes are given selectively: once, few, many, or a class where the clone is expanded.

v_gene,abundance,j_gene,d_gene,CDR3aa,CDR3nt
TRBV15,.,TRBJ2-3,TRBD2,CAVRARGGTDTQYF,TGTGCCGTCCGGGCCCGGGGGGGCACAGATACGCAGTATTTT
TRBV4-1,.,TRBJ2-5,TRBD2,CASSRLAGGNQETQYF,TGCGCCAGCAGCCGACTAGCGGGGGGGAATCAAGAGACCCAGTACTTC
TRBV2,large,TRBJ2-3,TRBD1,CASNSGQVHPDTQYF,TGTGCCAGCAACTCGGGACAGGTACATCCAGATACGCAGTATTTT
TRBV20-1,.,TRBJ1-5,.,CSASGDNSNQPQHF,TGCAGTGCTAGTGGTGACAATAGCAATCAGCCCCAGCATTTT
TRBV5-1,.,TRBJ2-3,TRBD1,CASSGGQSTDTQYF,TGCGCCAGCAGCGGGGGACAGAGCACAGATACGCAGTATTTT
TRBV18,.,TRBJ2-1,.,CASSSGVNNEQFF,TGTGCCAGCTCAAGCGGAGTAAACAATGAGCAGTTCTTC
TRBV11-3,.,TRBJ2-2,TRBD1,CASSPGQGGTGELFF,TGTGCCAGCAGCCCGGGACAGGGAGGCACCGGGGAGCTGTTTTTT
TRBV5-6,.,TRBJ2-3,.,CASSLFGDTQYF,TGTGCCAGCAGCTTATTCGGGGATACGCAGTATTTT
TRBV6-5,once,TRBJ1-3,TRBD1,CASSSTGGNTIYF,TGTGCCAGCAGTTCGACAGGGGGAAACACCATATATTTT
TRBV6-5,.,TRBJ2-3,.,CASSYSNGDTQYF,TGTGCCAGCAGTTACTCGAACGGAGATACGCAGTATTTT
TRBV20-1,.,TRBJ1-1,.,CSASGGSEAFF,TGCAGTGCTAGCGGTGGTAGTGAAGCTTTCTTT
TRBV5-4,.,TRBJ2-1,TRBD2,CASSLETGTRLNEQFF,TGTGCCAGCAGCTTGGAGACTGGGACTAGGCTCAATGAGCAGTTCTTC
TRBV21-1,.,TRBJ1-4,.,CANPWGGFNEKLFF,TGTGCCAACCCGTGGGGAGGCTTTAATGAAAAACTGTTTTTT
TRBV3-1/TRBV3-2,few,TRBJ2-7,TRBD1,CASSQPQGAPEQYF,TGTGCCAGCAGCCAACCCCAGGGGGCCCCAGAGCAGTACTTC
TRBV20-1,once,TRBJ1-2,TRBD1,CSARRGYGYTF,TGCAGTGCTCGCAGGGGGTATGGCTACACCTTC
TRBV5-1,few,TRBJ2-5,.,CASSTNAAQETQYF,TGCGCCAGCAGCACGAACGCGGCCCAAGAGACCCAGTACTTC
TRBV19,.,TRBJ1-5,TRBD1,CASTRNGGKGTGQPQHF,TGTGCCAGTACCCGAAACGGGGGTAAGGGGACAGGACAGCCCCAGCATTTT
TRBV27,.,TRBJ2-3,TRBD2,CASSVIAGGLVTDTQYF,TGTGCCAGCAGTGTCATAGCGGGGGGGCTGGTTACAGATACGCAGTATTTT
TRBV6-5,.,TRBJ2-2,.,CASSSSSGELFF,TGTGCCAGCAGTTCGAGTTCCGGGGAGCTGTTTTTT
TRBV30,.,TRBJ1-5,.,CACHGGLGQPQHF,TGTGCCTGCCATGGAGGGCTCGGACAGCCCCAGCATTTT
TRBV5-1,.,TRBJ2-3,TRBD1,CASSSAPGVGQGADTQYF,TGCGCCAGCAGCTCAGCCCCTGGCGTGGGACAGGGGGCAGATACGCAGTATTTT
TRBV6-6,.,TRBJ1-2,TRBD1,CASSYGQGSYGYTF,TGTGCCAGCAGTTACGGACAGGGTTCCTATGGCTACACCTTC
TRBV7-2,.,TRBJ1-2,TRBD1,CASSTRDSLLNSYGYTF,TGTGCCAGCAGCACCCGGGACAGCCTGCTAAATAGCTATGGCTACACCTTC
TRBV11-3,.,TRBJ2-5,.,CASSLGGFEETQYF,TGTGCCAGCAGCTTAGGGGGCTTCGAAGAGACCCAGTACTTC
TRBV25-1,.,TRBJ1-2,TRBD1,CASSSSSRGRYTF,TGTGCCAGCAGCTCAAGCTCAAGGGGGCGGTACACCTTC
TRBV7-9,.,TRBJ1-2,.,CASSLPVYGYTF,TGTGCCAGCAGCTTACCAGTCTATGGCTACACCTTC
TRBV9,.,TRBJ2-3,TRBD1,CASSVDRGLTDTQYF,TGTGCCAGCAGCGTCGACAGGGGGTTAACAGATACGCAGTATTTT
TRBV9,once,TRBJ1-3,.,CASSTRQSLSGNTIYF,TGTGCCAGCAGCACCCGACAGAGCCTCTCTGGAAACACCATATATTTT
TRBV24-1,.,TRBJ2-3,.,CATSDVGHTDTQYF,TGTGCCACCAGTGATGTGGGGCACACAGATACGCAGTATTTT
TRBV30,.,TRBJ1-5,.,CAWSVVGRGHNQPQHF,TGTGCCTGGAGTGTAGTCGGTCGGGGACATAATCAGCCCCAGCATTTT
TRBV4-1,.,TRBJ2-7,.,CASSQGGTGSEQYF,TGCGCCAGCAGCCAAGGCGGGACTGGCTCCGAGCAGTACTTC
TRBV2,.,TRBJ2-5,TRBD1,CASGALGQGKETQYF,TGTGCCAGCGGGGCTTTGGGACAGGGGAAAGAGACCCAGTACTTC
TRBV11-2,.,TRBJ2-2,.,CASSFGGMNTGELFF,TGTGCCAGCAGCTTTGGGGGGATGAACACCGGGGAGCTGTTTTTT
TRBV7-8,.,TRBJ2-3,TRBD1,CASSLGVGGQATDTQYF,TGTGCCAGCAGCTTAGGGGTTGGGGGACAGGCCACAGATACGCAGTATTTT
TRBV25-1,.,TRBJ2-3,TRBD2,CASSETSGGADTQYF,TGTGCCAGCAGTGAGACTAGCGGGGGGGCAGATACGCAGTATTTT
TRBV9,.,TRBJ1-6,.,CASSVGSGNSPLHF,TGTGCCAGCAGCGTAGGGTCAGGGAATTCACCCCTCCACTTT
TRBV5-4,.,TRBJ2-5,.,CASSIPSGQLRETQYF,TGTGCCAGCAGCATTCCTTCTGGACAGCTTAGAGAGACCCAGTACTTC
TRBV28,.,TRBJ1-5,TRBD1,CASSQGDRWKPQHF,TGTGCCAGCAGCCAAGGGGACAGGTGGAAGCCCCAGCATTTT
TRBV19,.,TRBJ1-1,TRBD1,CASSIAGTGALMNTEAFF,TGTGCCAGTAGTATTGCCGGGACAGGGGCCCTCATGAACACTGAAGCTTTCTTT
TRBV6-5,few,TRBJ2-7,TRBD1,CASSYSRDSGANF,TGTGCCAGCAGTTACTCTCGGGACAGCGGAGCGAACTTC
TRBV30,.,TRBJ1-6,.,CAWSTTGNSPLHF,TGTGCCTGGAGTACTACAGGGAATTCACCCCTCCACTTT